This T cell receptor (beta chain) came from a study of T cell changes during pregnancy in multiple sclerosis (dated by TCRdb to about 2019). About the investigation overall: Changes in the T cell repertoire over the course of pregnancy were examined in this study in women with multiple sclerosis.

Library preparation employed the immunoSEQ multiplex PCR assay. This immuneACCESS table, as held by TCRdb, lists in-frame sequences with V and J called but not all clones. Of the missing ones, under half trace to an unresolved V gene in checked studies; the others have no known cause. The sample records fewer than 90,000 clones, about 94% of which are singletons. The ten top clones hold 1.5% to 2% of the sample. From the cysteine up to the phenylalanine, the CDR3 has a length of 17 residues. Only the CDR3 DNA stays, 51 bases, in frame from base 1. Trimming accounts for 2 bases at V and 4 bases at J, while the number of junction bases matched to no gene is 8. Via the germline V gene, CDR1 is MDHEN and CDR2 SYDVKM. This clone was recorded many times. The antigen it binds to is not known. Base-call qualities are not available, and no considerably larger clone is one nucleotide away.

The material sequenced was peripheral blood, taken after pregnancy. This sequence originates from a female donor in good health, enrolled as a control in a pregnancy study. In this chain, TRBV28 is recombined with TRBJ2-7, and TRBD2 matches 13 of the central bases. The sequenced DNA is TGTGCCAGCAGTTTACGGGGGGGACTAGCGGGGCAATACGAGCAGTACTTC. Its translation reads: CASSLRGGLAGQYEQYF.